A selection of T cell receptor beta chains follows, all from one sample in a study of T cells after yellow fever vaccination. One entry per CDR3 protein, called by TCRdb with MiXCR from the 5' RACE reads. The table records about 300,000 distinct CDR3 sequences, about 4% of them present only once. The starting material was PBMCs, obtained 5 days after the yellow fever booster vaccination. These receptors came from a man aged 18 to 30 who received the YFV17D yellow fever vaccine. Each CDR3 is given with its conserved first and last residue. A D gene is named only where the DNA matches it firmly. Clone size, where shown, is once, few, many, or a class for clones that have expanded.

D | J | V | size | DNA | CDR3
TRBD1 | TRBJ1-6 | TRBV5-5 | few | TGTGCCAGCAGCTTGCGGACCCCCGGGACAGGGGGACCGGGTGTGTCCCTCCACTTT | CASSLRTPGTGGPGVSLHF
NA | TRBJ2-1 | TRBV6-5 | NA | TGTGCCAGCAGTTACTCGGACCAATACAATGAGCAGTTCTTC | CASSYSDQYNEQFF
TRBD1 | TRBJ2-5 | TRBV11-2 | NA | TGTGCCAGCAGCTTCACGGGGACAGCAGAAGAGACCCAGTACTTC | CASSFTGTAEETQYF
TRBD1 | TRBJ1-4 | TRBV4-2 | many | TGTGCCAGCAGCCAAGATCCAGGGACAGGGAATGAAAAACTGTTTTTT | CASSQDPGTGNEKLFF
NA | TRBJ2-2 | TRBV18 | NA | TGTGCCAGCTCCCGGGACCGGACGAACACCGGGGAGCTGTTTTTT | CASSRDRTNTGELFF
NA | TRBJ1-6 | TRBV6-5 | few | TGTGCCAGCAGTTCTTGGGGTTTAAATTCACCCCTCCACTTT | CASSSWGLNSPLHF
TRBD1 | TRBJ1-1 | TRBV20-1 | few | TGCAGTGCTCTCGGGACAGGGGCGCCGACGGGCACTGAAGCTTTCTTT | CSALGTGAPTGTEAFF
NA | TRBJ2-2 | TRBV15 | few | TGTGCCACCAGCAGAGATCAGGGAGCGACGGACACCGGGGAGCTGTTTTTT | CATSRDQGATDTGELFF
NA | TRBJ2-2 | TRBV5-6 | NA | TGTGCCAGCAGCTTGGGCGGCGGGCTGAACACCGGGGAGCTGTTTTTT | CASSLGGGLNTGELFF
NA | TRBJ1-2 | TRBV6-5 | many | TGTGCCAGCAGTAACCCCCACGGGGGGGGGAGCTATGGCTACACCTTC | CASSNPHGGGSYGYTF
TRBD1 | TRBJ1-2 | TRBV29-1 | few | TGCAGCGTGCAGGGGGCTGGCTACACCTTC | CSVQGAGYTF
TRBD1 | TRBJ1-2 | TRBV6-6 | few | TGTGCCAGCAGTCCCCCGGGACAGGGGGCCCGTGGCTACACCTTC | CASSPPGQGARGYTF
NA | TRBJ2-5 | TRBV5-1 | many | TGCGCCAGCAGCTTGGACAGGGAGCAAGAGACCCAGTACTTC | CASSLDREQETQYF
TRBD1 | TRBJ2-3 | TRBV9 | NA | TGTGCCAGCAGCGTAGAGGGACAGAGACGGGATACGCAGTATTTT | CASSVEGQRRDTQYF
NA | TRBJ1-3 | TRBV10-3 | NA | TGTGCCATCAGTGAAGGGGCGACAACAGGGAGAAACACCATATATTTT | CAISEGATTGRNTIYF
TRBD1 | TRBJ2-5 | TRBV7-9 | NA | TGTGCCAGCAGCACCGGGACAGGGGTCCAAGAGACCCAGTACTTC | CASSTGTGVQETQYF